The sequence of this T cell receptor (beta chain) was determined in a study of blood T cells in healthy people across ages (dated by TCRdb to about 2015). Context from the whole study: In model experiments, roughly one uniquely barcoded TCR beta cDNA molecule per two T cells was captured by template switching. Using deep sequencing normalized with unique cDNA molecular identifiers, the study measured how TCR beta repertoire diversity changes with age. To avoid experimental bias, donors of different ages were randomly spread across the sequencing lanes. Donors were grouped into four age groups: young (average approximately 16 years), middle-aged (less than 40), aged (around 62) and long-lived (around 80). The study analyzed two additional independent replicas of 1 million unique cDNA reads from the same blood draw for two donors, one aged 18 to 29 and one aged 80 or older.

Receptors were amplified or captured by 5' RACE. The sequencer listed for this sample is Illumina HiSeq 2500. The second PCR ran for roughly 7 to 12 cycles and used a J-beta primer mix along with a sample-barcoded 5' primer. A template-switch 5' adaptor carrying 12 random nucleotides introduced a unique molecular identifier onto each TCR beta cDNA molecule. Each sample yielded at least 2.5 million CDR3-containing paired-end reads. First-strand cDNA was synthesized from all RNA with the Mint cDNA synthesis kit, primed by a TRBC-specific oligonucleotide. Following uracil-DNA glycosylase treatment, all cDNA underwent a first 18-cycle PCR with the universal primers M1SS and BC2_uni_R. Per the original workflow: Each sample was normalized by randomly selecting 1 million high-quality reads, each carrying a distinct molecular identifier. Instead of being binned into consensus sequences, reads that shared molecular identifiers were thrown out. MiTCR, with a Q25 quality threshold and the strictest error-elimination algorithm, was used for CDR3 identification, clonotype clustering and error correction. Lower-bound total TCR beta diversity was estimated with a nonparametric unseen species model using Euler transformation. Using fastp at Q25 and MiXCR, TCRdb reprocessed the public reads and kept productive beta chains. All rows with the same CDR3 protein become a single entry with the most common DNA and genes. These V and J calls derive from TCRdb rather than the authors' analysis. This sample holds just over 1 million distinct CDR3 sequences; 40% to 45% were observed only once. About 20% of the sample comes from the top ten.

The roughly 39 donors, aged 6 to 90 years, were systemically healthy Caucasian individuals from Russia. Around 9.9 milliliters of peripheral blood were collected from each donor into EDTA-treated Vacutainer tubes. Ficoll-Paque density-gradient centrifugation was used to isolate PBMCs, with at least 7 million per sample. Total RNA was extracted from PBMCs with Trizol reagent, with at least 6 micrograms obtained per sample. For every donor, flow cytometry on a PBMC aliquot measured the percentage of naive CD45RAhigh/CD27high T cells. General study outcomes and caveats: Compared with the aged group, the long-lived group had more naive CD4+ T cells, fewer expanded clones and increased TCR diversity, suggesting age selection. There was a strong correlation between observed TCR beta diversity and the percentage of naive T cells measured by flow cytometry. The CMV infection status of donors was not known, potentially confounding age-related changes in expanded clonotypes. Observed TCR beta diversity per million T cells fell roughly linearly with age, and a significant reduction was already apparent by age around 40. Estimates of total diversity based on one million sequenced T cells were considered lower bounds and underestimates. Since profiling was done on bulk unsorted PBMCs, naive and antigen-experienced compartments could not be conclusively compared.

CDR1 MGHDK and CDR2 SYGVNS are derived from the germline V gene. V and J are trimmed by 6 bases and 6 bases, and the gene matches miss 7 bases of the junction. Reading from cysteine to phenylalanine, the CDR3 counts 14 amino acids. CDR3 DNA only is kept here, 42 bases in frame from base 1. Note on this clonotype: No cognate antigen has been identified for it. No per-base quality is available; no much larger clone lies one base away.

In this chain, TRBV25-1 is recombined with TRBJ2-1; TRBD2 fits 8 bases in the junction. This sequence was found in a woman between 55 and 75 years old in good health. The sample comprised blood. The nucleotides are TGTGCCAGCAGAGGAGCGGGAGAAGGCAATGAGCAGTTCTTC. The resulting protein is CASRGAGEGNEQFF.